Listed below are T cell receptor beta chains from one sample, sequenced in a study of tumor-infiltrating lymphocytes in localized non-small cell lung cancer. TCRdb's table, derived via immunoSEQ multiplex PCR, lists solely in-frame clones and lacks some. There are around 16,000 clones in the sample; about 45% occur only once, and 16% lies in the top ten. Sequenced: lung tumor tissue. These receptor sequences come from a human donor with non-small cell lung cancer. Both conserved end residues are part of each CDR3. D genes are given only for firm matches. Size is stated for part of the rows, as once, few or many counts, or as a class when the clone is expanded.

TRBJ2-7 TRBV28 TRBD1 . TGTGCCAGCAGGGCGGGACAGGGATATGGCGAGCAGTACTTC CASRAGQGYGEQYF
TRBJ1-2 TRBV28 . . TGTGCCAGCAGCCCTGTCAGATTCAGGGATTCCCCCTATGGCTACACCTTC CASSPVRFRDSPYGYTF
TRBJ2-7 TRBV7-6 . . TGTGCCAGCAGCTTAGCGCTCGGGAGCGAGCAGTACTTC CASSLALGSEQYF
TRBJ1-2 TRBV11-3 . few TGTGCCAGCAGCTTAGGGGTATCCTATGGCTACACCTTC CASSLGVSYGYTF
TRBJ1-3 TRBV10-3 . . TGTGCCACCACACGGGACAACTCTGGAAACACCATATATTTT CATTRDNSGNTIYF
TRBJ2-7 TRBV6-5 . few TGTGCCAGCAGAACCCCCGGGACACGTCTCTACGAGCAGTACTTC CASRTPGTRLYEQYF
TRBJ1-1 TRBV19 . few TGTGCCAGTAATGGGGCAAGATTCACTGAAGCTTTCTTT CASNGARFTEAFF
TRBJ2-4 TRBV30 TRBD2 . TGTGCCTGGGGGGGGGTGATGTTTTCTAGCAAAAACATTCAGTACTTC CAWGGVMFSSKNIQYF
TRBJ1-2 TRBV19 TRBD1 . TGTGCCAGTAGCCCAACCAGGGGGAGCGGCTACACCTTC CASSPTRGSGYTF
TRBJ2-6 TRBV11-1 . few TGTGCCAGCAGCAGACAAGCTGGGGCCAACGTCCTGACTTTC CASSRQAGANVLTF
TRBJ1-1 TRBV4-3 TRBD1 few TGCGCCAGCAGCCGACGACAGGGGTACACTGAAGCTTTCTTT CASSRRQGYTEAFF
TRBJ1-1 TRBV10-3 TRBD1 medium-sized TGTGCCATCGGTGGGGACAGGGAAGGCAACACTGAAGCTTTCTTT CAIGGDREGNTEAFF
TRBJ1-6 TRBV11-2 . . TGTGCCAGCAGCTTAGCAGGATTCAATTCACCCCTCCACTTT CASSLAGFNSPLHF
TRBJ1-2 TRBV5-1 . . TGCGCCAGCAGCTTGGAGCTCCCCCTCTATGGCTACACCTTC CASSLELPLYGYTF
TRBJ2-5 TRBV9 TRBD2 few TGTGCCAGCAGCGTAGCGGGTCTAGCGGGGGGCCGAGAGACCCAGTACTTC CASSVAGLAGGRETQYF
TRBJ2-5 TRBV9 TRBD2 few TGTGCCAGCAGGGGACTAGAAGAGACCCAGTACTTC CASRGLEETQYF
TRBJ2-3 TRBV7-8 TRBD2 few TGTGCCAGCAGCTTCCCACTAGCGGGCACAGATACGCAGTATTTT CASSFPLAGTDTQYF
TRBJ1-2 TRBV6-1 TRBD1 . TGTGCCAGCAGATCCGGGACAGGGGGTATTAGGCTCTACACCTTC CASRSGTGGIRLYTF
TRBJ1-1 TRBV4-3 . . TGCGCCAGCAGCCAAGAGGACAGCTCGAACACTGAAGCTTTCTTT CASSQEDSSNTEAFF
TRBJ1-2 TRBV9 TRBD1 . TGTGCCAGCAGTGCCGGGACAGGGAATTGGGGCAACTATGGCTACACCTTC CASSAGTGNWGNYGYTF
TRBJ2-6 TRBV28 . . TGTGCCAGCAGTTTCCGCAGGGGCTCTGGGGCCAACGTCCTGACTTTC CASSFRRGSGANVLTF
TRBJ2-7 TRBV18 . . TGTGCCAGCTCCCTCTCGGGCGAGCAGTACTTC CASSLSGEQYF
TRBJ2-7 TRBV11-2 TRBD1 . TGTGCCAGCAGCTTAGCGGGACAGCTATTTTCCTACGAGCAGTACTTC CASSLAGQLFSYEQYF
TRBJ2-7 TRBV7-2 . . TGTGCCAGCACCCCCTCGGGGAGCCTTAGCTACGAGCAGTACTTC CASTPSGSLSYEQYF
TRBJ2-5 TRBV27 TRBD2 many TGTGCCAGCAGCCGGACAGCGGGGGGGGCCCTGGCAGAGACCCAGTACTTC CASSRTAGGALAETQYF
TRBJ2-7 TRBV6-1 . . TGTGCCAGCAGGACGAACTCGGGACAAACCTACGAGCAGTACTTC CASRTNSGQTYEQYF
TRBJ2-7 TRBV11-3 TRBD1 . TGTGCCAGCAGCTCGACAGGGGGCTACGAGCAGTACTTC CASSSTGGYEQYF
TRBJ2-7 TRBV6-1 . . TGTGCCAGCAGTGCCTCCTACGAGCAGTACTTC CASSASYEQYF
TRBJ1-2 TRBV14 . few TGTGCCAGCAGCTCTACAGGGCCCGGCGGCTACACCTTC CASSSTGPGGYTF
TRBJ1-5 TRBV23-1 . . TGCGCCAGCAGTCAATCCCCTTCCAGGTCCCGGGGACAGCCCCAGCATTTT CASSQSPSRSRGQPQHF
TRBJ2-7 TRBV5-1 TRBD1 few TGCGCCAGCAGCTCGAAAGCCCAGGGACAGGGCGGGGGAGAGCAGTACTTC CASSSKAQGQGGGEQYF
TRBJ2-3 TRBV14 . . TGTGCCAGCAGCCAAGACCAGTGGGGCACAGATACGCAGTATTTT CASSQDQWGTDTQYF
TRBJ2-6 TRBV27 . . TGTGCCAGCAGTCTAAGGGTGTCTGGGGCCAACGTCCTGACTTTC CASSLRVSGANVLTF
TRBJ1-5 TRBV27 . many TGTGCCAGCAGTTTTCAGCTCAATCAGCCCCAGCATTTT CASSFQLNQPQHF
TRBJ2-1 TRBV11-2 TRBD1 few TGTGCCAGCAGGCGGACAGGGGACAATGAGCAGTTCTTC CASRRTGDNEQFF
TRBJ1-6 TRBV6-6 TRBD1 . TGTGCCAGTCGGGACAGCGCCAATTCACCCCTCCACTTT CASRDSANSPLHF
TRBJ2-7 TRBV4-3 TRBD1 . TGCGCCAGCAGCCAGGGGACAGGGTACTACGAGCAGTACTTC CASSQGTGYYEQYF
TRBJ1-5 TRBV28 . . TGTGCCAGCAGTTTGGGCAGCAATCAGCCCCAGCATTTT CASSLGSNQPQHF
TRBJ1-2 TRBV25-1 TRBD1 . TGTGCCAGCAGTGAGACAGGGGCCCTTGGCTACACCTTC CASSETGALGYTF
TRBJ2-2 TRBV29-1 . . TGCAGCGTTGGGGCAGGGGCGGGGGTAAACACCGGGGAGCTGTTTTTT CSVGAGAGVNTGELFF
TRBJ2-7 TRBV9 . . TGTGCCAGCAGCACCCACGGCGGGACCGAGCAGTACTTC CASSTHGGTEQYF
TRBJ1-4 TRBV19 . medium-sized TGTGCCTCCACCCACGGGGAAAAACTGTTTTTT CASTHGEKLFF
TRBJ1-2 TRBV6-1 TRBD1 . TGTGCCAGCAGGCTCGACAGGGGGCGAGGAGGCTACACCTTC CASRLDRGRGGYTF
TRBJ1-1 TRBV11-1 . . TGTGCCAGCAGCTTCTCCCGGGTGAACACTGAAGCTTTCTTT CASSFSRVNTEAFF
TRBJ2-7 TRBV6-5 . . TGTGCCAGCAGTGATTGGGGGCGAGACGAGCAGTACTTC CASSDWGRDEQYF
TRBJ1-4 TRBV19 . . TGTGCCAGTAGTATTTCGGCAGGGACGGGTGAAAAACTGTTTTTT CASSISAGTGEKLFF